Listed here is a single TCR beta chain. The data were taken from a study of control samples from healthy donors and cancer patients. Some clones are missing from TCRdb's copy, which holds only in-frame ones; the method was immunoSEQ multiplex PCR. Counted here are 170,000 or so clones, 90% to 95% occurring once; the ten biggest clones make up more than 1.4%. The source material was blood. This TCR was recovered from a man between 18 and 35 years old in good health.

CDR3 nucleotide sequence: TGTGCCAGCACAGTTTCGGGGGGGCTGGATACGCAGTATTTT. Amino acids: CASTVSGGLDTQYF. J is TRBJ2-3 and V is TRBV9; 8 bases map to TRBD2. J lost 6 bases, V lost 6 bases, and 9 bases had no gene match. Germline CDR1 is SGDLS and CDR2 is YYNGEE. This CDR3 spans 14 amino acids.